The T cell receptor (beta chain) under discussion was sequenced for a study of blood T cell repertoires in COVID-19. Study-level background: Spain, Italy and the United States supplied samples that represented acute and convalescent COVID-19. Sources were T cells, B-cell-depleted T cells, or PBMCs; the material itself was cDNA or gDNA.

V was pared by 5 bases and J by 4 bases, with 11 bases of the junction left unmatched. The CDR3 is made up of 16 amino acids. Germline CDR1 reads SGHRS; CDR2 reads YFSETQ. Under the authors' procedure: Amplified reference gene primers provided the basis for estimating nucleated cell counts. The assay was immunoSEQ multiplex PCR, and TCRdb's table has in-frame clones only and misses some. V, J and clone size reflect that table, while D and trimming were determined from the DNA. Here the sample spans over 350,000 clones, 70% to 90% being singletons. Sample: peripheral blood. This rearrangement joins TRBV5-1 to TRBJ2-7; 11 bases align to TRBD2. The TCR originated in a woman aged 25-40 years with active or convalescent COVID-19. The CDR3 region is CASSESVAGGPYEQYF. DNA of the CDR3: TGCGCCAGCAGTGAGTCCGTAGCGGGGGGGCCTTACGAGCAGTACTTC.